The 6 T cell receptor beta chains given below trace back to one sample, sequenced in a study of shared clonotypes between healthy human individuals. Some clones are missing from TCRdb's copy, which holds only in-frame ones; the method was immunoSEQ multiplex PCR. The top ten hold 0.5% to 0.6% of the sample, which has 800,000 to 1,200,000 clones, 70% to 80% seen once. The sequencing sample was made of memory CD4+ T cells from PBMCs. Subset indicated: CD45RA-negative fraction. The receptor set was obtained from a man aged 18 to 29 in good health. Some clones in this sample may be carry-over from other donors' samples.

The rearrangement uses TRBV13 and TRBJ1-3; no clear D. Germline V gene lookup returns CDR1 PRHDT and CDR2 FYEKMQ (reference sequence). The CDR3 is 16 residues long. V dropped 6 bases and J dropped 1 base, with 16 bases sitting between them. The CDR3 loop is CASSSSPGSSGNTIYF. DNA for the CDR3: TGTGCCAGCAGTTCGTCCCCCGGGAGTTCTGGAAACACCATATATTTT.

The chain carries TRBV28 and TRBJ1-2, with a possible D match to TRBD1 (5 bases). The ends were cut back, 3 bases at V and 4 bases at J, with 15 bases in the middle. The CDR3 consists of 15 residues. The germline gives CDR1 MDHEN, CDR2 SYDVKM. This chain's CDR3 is CASSLGVGVGYGYTF. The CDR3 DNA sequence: TGTGCCAGCAGTTTGGGGGTGGGTGTTGGCTATGGCTACACCTTC.

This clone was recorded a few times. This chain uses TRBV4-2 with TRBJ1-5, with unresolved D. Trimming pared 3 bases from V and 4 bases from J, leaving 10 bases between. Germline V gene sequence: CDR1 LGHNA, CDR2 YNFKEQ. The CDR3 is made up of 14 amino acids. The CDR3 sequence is CASSHGQANQPQHF. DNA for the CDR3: TGTGCCAGCAGCCACGGCCAGGCGAATCAGCCCCAGCATTTT.

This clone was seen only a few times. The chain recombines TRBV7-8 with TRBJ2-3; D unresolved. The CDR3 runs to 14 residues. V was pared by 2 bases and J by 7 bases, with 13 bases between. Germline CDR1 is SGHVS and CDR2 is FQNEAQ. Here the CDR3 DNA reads TGTGCCAGCAGCTTAATTCTGGCACAAAATACGCAGTATTTT. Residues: CASSLILAQNTQYF. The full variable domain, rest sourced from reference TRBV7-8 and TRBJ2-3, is GAGVSQSPRYKVAKRGQDVALRCDPISGHVSLFWYQQALGQGPEFLTYFQNEAQLDKSGLPSDRFFAERPEGSVSTLKIQRTQQEDSAVYLCASSLILAQNTQYFGPGTRLTVL.

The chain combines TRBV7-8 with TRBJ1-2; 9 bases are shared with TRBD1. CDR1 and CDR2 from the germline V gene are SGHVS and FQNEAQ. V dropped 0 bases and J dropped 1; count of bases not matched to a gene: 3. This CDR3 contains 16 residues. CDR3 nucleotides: TGTGCCAGCAGCTTAGCCACAGGGGGCTTTAACTATGGCTACACCTTC. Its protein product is CASSLATGGFNYGYTF.

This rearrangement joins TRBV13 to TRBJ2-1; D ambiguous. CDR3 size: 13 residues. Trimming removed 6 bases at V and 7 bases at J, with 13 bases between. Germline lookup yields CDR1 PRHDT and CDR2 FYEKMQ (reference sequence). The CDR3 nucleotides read TGTGCCAGCAGGAAGACTGGCGCGAATGAGCAGTTCTTC. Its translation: CASRKTGANEQFF.